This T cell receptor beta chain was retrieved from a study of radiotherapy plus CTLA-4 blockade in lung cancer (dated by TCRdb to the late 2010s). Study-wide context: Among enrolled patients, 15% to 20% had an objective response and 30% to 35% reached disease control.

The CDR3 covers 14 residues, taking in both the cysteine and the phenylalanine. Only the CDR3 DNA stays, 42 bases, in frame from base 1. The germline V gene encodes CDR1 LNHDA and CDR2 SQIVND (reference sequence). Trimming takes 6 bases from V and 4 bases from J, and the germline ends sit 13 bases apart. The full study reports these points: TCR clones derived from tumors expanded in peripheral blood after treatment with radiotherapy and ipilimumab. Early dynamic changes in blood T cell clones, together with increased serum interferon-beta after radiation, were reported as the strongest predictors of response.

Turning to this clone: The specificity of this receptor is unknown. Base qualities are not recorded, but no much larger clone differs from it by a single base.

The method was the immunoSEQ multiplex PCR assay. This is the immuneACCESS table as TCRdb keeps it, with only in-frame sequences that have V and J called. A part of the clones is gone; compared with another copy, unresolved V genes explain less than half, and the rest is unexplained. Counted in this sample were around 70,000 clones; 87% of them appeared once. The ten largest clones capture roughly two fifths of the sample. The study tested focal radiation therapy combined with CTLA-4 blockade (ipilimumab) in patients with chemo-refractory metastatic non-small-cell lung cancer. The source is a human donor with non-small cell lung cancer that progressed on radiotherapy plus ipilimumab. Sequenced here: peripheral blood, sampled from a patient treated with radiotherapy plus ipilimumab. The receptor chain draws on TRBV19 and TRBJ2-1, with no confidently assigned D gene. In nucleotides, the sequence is TGTGCCAGTAGCCTTCGCACGCCTTACAATGAGCAGTTCTTC. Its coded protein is CASSLRTPYNEQFF.